The 20 T cell receptor beta chains presented below share a single source sample, sequenced in a study of blood T cell repertoires in COVID-19. Assay: immunoSEQ multiplex PCR; the TCRdb copy retains only in-frame clones and omits some. The repertoire holds 200,000 to 300,000 clones, 70% to 90% seen once, with 3.7% in the top ten. The sample taken for sequencing was peripheral blood. These receptors were obtained from a woman aged 40 to 55 with acute or convalescent COVID-19.

The CDR3 DNA follows: TGTGCCAGCAGTGAAACAGGGCACACCGGGGAGCTGTTTTTT. Translation gives CASSETGHTGELFF. The J gene is TRBJ2-2, the V gene TRBV2, with a weak D call TRBD1 (6 bases). Trimming left V 2 bases short and J 3 bases short, with 7 bases between. The CDR3 has 14 amino acids. Germline V CDR1 and CDR2: SNHLY, FYNNEI.

V is TRBV7-9 and J is TRBJ1-1; 7 positions agree with TRBD1. The germline gives CDR1 SEHNR, CDR2 FQNEAQ (reference sequence). V shed 7 bases, J shed 6 bases, and the junction held 8 bases outside the gene matches. The CDR3 extends over 13 amino acids. The CDR3, as DNA: TGTGCCAGCATCCCGGGACAGAGAGCTGAAGCTTTCTTT. Its translation: CASIPGQRAEAFF.

The chain carries TRBV6-5 and TRBJ2-7, with D possibly TRBD1 on 6 matching bases. This CDR3 has 13 amino acids. V was pared by 7 bases and J by 2 bases, with 12 bases between. Germline CDR1 and CDR2: MNHEY and SVGAGI. CDR3 loop: CASTTGPPYEQYV. In nucleotides, the CDR3 is TGTGCCAGCACGACAGGTCCCCCCTACGAGCAGTACGTC.

The chain links TRBV5-5 to TRBJ1-5; TRBD1 might be the D (6 bases). Trimming took off 3 bases at V and 2 bases at J, with 12 bases between the two ends. The CDR3 covers 15 residues. Germline assignment: CDR1 SGHKS and CDR2 YYEKEE (reference sequence). CDR3 sequence reads: CASSSTGNGNQPQHF. CDR3 DNA: TGTGCCAGCAGCTCTACAGGGAATGGCAATCAGCCCCAGCATTTT.

The rearrangement joins TRBV19 to TRBJ2-3, with D possibly TRBD2 on 7 matching bases. This CDR3 contains 16 residues. Per germline, CDR1 LNHDA and CDR2 SQIVND (reference sequence). V was shortened by 3 bases and J by 1 base, with 14 bases between the two germline ends. CDR3 sequence reads: CASSIEGGLGTDTQYF. The DNA of the CDR3 is TGTGCCAGTAGTATTGAGGGGGGGCTTGGCACAGATACGCAGTATTTT.

The chain couples TRBV27 to TRBJ1-1; a possible D gene is TRBD1 (6 bases). The CDR3 has 17 amino acids. Germline V gives CDR1 MNHEY, CDR2 SMNVEV (reference sequence). The ends were cut back, 6 bases at V and 0 bases at J, with 20 bases in the middle. CDR3 coding DNA: TGTGCCAGCAGATTCACGGACGGAACAGGGCTGAACACTGAAGCTTTCTTT. This codes for CASRFTDGTGLNTEAFF.

The V call is TRBV19, the J call TRBJ2-3; 8 nucleotides agree with TRBD1. The CDR3 loop spans 17 amino acids. J gave up 2 bases and V 0 bases, and 7 bases lay outside the gene matches. In germline, CDR1 is LNHDA, CDR2 SQIVND (reference sequence). The CDR3: CASSIDIPTGDTDTQYF. The CDR3 nucleotides are TGTGCCAGTAGTATAGACATACCGACAGGGGACACAGATACGCAGTATTTT.

The chain carries TRBV18 and TRBJ1-5, with TRBD1 matching 9 bases. Germline CDR1 KGHSH, CDR2 LQKENI. V lost 4 bases, J lost 6 bases, and 4 bases stayed unmatched. The CDR3 sequence is 14 residues long. The CDR3 sequence: CASSQDRGVQPQHF. CDR3 coding DNA: TGTGCCAGCTCACAAGACAGGGGGGTTCAGCCCCAGCATTTT.

This sequence joins TRBV6-6 and TRBJ2-1; 9 positions agree with TRBD2. Trimming took 7 bases from V and 0 from J; bases not matched to a gene: 7. In germline, CDR1 is MNHNY, CDR2 SVGAGI (reference sequence). The CDR3 loop spans 16 amino acids. The CDR3 region has the DNA TGTGCCAGCAACCGGGGTAGCGGGGGCTCCTACAATGAGCAGTTCTTC. Translating gives CASNRGSGGSYNEQFF.

The V and J genes are TRBV3-1 (or the pseudogene TRBV3-2) and TRBJ1-1; D remains ambiguous. The CDR3 loop spans 13 amino acids. Germline assignment: CDR1 LGHDT and CDR2 YNNKEL (reference sequence). With 7 bases removed from V and 1 base from J, the gap between germline ends came to 10 bases. The CDR3 sequence: CASTSLANTEAFF. DNA of the CDR3: TGTGCCAGCACCTCCCTGGCGAACACTGAAGCTTTCTTT.

The rearrangement links TRBV2 to TRBJ1-5; 7 bases line up with TRBD1. This CDR3 is 17 amino acids long. Germline lookup yields CDR1 SNHLY and CDR2 FYNNEI. Losses at the gene ends were 2 bases for V and 9 bases for J; bases not matched to a gene: 16. This CDR3 is CASSEPGALNRGLPQHF. The DNA of the CDR3 is TGTGCCAGCAGTGAACCTGGGGCCCTTAACAGGGGACTGCCCCAGCATTTT.

The chain employs TRBV3-1 (or the pseudogene TRBV3-2) and TRBJ1-1, with D unclear. Per germline, CDR1 LGHDT and CDR2 YNNKEL (reference sequence). The CDR3 consists of 15 residues. V lost 1 base to trimming and J lost 1 base, with 10 bases between them. This chain's CDR3 is CASSQGAQRNTEAFF. CDR3 nucleotide sequence: TGTGCCAGCAGCCAAGGGGCACAAAGGAACACTGAAGCTTTCTTT.

This clone was seen a single time. V and J are TRBV2 and TRBJ2-7; a possible D gene is TRBD1 (5 bases). Per the germline V gene, CDR1 is SNHLY and CDR2 is FYNNEI. V lost 6 bases to trimming and J lost 6 bases, with 15 bases between them. The CDR3 contains 13 residues. CDR3 loop: CASRGVSGFEQYV. CDR3 sequence (DNA): TGTGCCAGCAGAGGGGTCTCAGGGTTCGAGCAGTACGTC.

The gene calls are TRBV4-2 and TRBJ1-5, with D maybe TRBD1 (6 bases). V was cut by 1 base and J by 0 bases, with 13 bases left in between. CDR3 length equals 17 residues. CDR1 LGHNA and CDR2 YNFKEQ come from the germline V gene. As DNA, the CDR3 is TGTGCCAGCAGCCAAGGGAGAAGGGGGTATAGCAATCAGCCCCAGCATTTT. Its translation is CASSQGRRGYSNQPQHF.

DNA of the CDR3: TGCAGTGCTAGTGGGGACTTCTACGAGCAGTACGTC. Amino acid sequence: CSASGDFYEQYV. This rearrangement joins TRBV20-1 to TRBJ2-7; D possibly corresponds to TRBD2 (6 bases). V dropped 3 bases and J dropped 3 bases, with 9 bases sitting between them. Germline V CDR1 and CDR2: DFQATT, SNEGSKA (reference sequence). CDR3 length: 12 amino acids.

The chain uses TRBV5-4 and TRBJ1-4; 10 bases map to TRBD1. The CDR3 length is 14 residues. The V gene's germline CDR1 is SGHNT and CDR2 YYREEE (reference sequence). V dropped 5 bases and J dropped 8; count of bases not matched to a gene: 6. This chain's CDR3 is CASSYDRGREKLFF. The CDR3 DNA is TGTGCCAGCAGTTACGACAGGGGGCGAGAAAAACTGTTTTTT.

The J gene is TRBJ2-2, the V gene TRBV4-1; TRBD1 agrees at 9 bases. The ends lost 5 bases at V and 3 bases at J; junction bases unmatched: 4. This CDR3 has 15 amino acids. The germline gives CDR1 MGHRA, CDR2 YSYEKL. The CDR3 region has the DNA TGCGCCAGCAGCTCGACAGGGGGAGACACCGGGGAGCTGTTTTTT. Encoded protein: CASSSTGGDTGELFF.

The V call is TRBV4-1, the J call TRBJ1-5, with a weak D call TRBD1 (6 bases). Looked up from germline, CDR1 is MGHRA and CDR2 is YSYEKL. CDR3 length equals 15 residues. Trimming cost V 0 bases and J 7 bases, with 13 bases left between them. CDR3 region: CASSQDQGRGQPQHF. CDR3 DNA: TGCGCCAGCAGCCAAGATCAGGGGAGGGGACAGCCCCAGCATTTT.

The chain employs TRBV2 and TRBJ2-3; 7 bases map to TRBD1. The V and J ends lost 5 bases and 1 base, in that order; junction bases with no gene match: 3. The CDR3 has 14 residues. The germline CDR1 and CDR2 sequences are SNHLY and FYNNEI. This CDR3 is CASSPQGRTDTQYF. CDR3 nucleotides: TGTGCCAGCAGTCCACAGGGGCGCACAGATACGCAGTATTTT.

This clone has only one observation. The gene calls are TRBV11-2 and TRBJ1-2; TRBD1 matches 8 bases. Germline assignment: CDR1 SGHAT and CDR2 FQNNGV. CDR3 length: 14 amino acids. The ends lost 5 bases at V and 8 bases at J; junction bases unmatched: 10. The CDR3 DNA reads TGTGCCAGCAGCGCGTACAGGGGGAAGGACGGCTACACCTTC. Translating it yields CASSAYRGKDGYTF.